The T cell receptor (beta chain) under discussion was sequenced for a study of blood T cell repertoires in COVID-19 (dated by TCRdb to about 2020). Regarding the complete study: Collaborator samples came from the United States, Italy and Spain and covered acute and convalescent phases of COVID-19. The prospective study material was composed of cDNA or gDNA derived from T cells, B-cell-depleted T cells, or PBMCs. Subjects who had been exposed to COVID-19, were actively infected with it, or had recovered from it provided the deeply sampled blood TCRbeta repertoires that made up the dataset. The repertoires were made available in a free public database intended to serve as a resource for research on the immune response to SARS-CoV-2. Samples were obtained from the ongoing ImmuneRACE study (first 160 participants) and from some 1,200 subjects provided by 6 global collaborators. A de-identified subject ID, COVID-19 status, age in years and sex were almost always included in the sample metadata. Where available, HLA class I and class II types were taken from metadata supplied by the sample provider and were not determined by assay-based typing. What the work shows at the level of the full study, not this receptor alone: Clinical and demographic metadata were provided uncurated, with the amount varying by source and participant.

From the cysteine up to the phenylalanine, the CDR3 has a length of 15 residues. The retained sequence is limited to the CDR3, 45 bases, with the frame set at the first base. Looking up the germline V gene yields CDR1 SGHRS and CDR2 YFSETQ. The germline ends are 18 bases apart after V is trimmed by 4 bases and J by 5 bases. TCRbeta CDR3 regions were amplified from genomic DNA by means of the immunoSEQ Assay, a bias-controlled multiplex PCR. As for the original processing: Within the assay, amplification of reference gene primers was used to estimate how many nucleated cells each sample contained. To quantify the absolute abundance of each unique TCRbeta CDR3 rearrangement, sequence reads were collapsed and filtered. For each sample, productive Simpson clonality was calculated as the square root of Simpson's diversity index over productive rearrangements. Entries here come from immuneACCESS through TCRdb and include only in-frame sequences with V and J called. Some clones fail to appear in such tables; in the studies checked, an unresolved V gene covers under half of the shortfall, and the cause of the remainder is unknown. The V and J calls and clone size are taken from that table; D and trimming were inferred from the DNA. The sample table shows some 96,000 clones, and roughly 80% are seen once. The biggest ten clones account for over 10% of the sample.

Whole blood was collected in K2EDTA tubes by collaborating institutions according to the institutions' own protocols. For TCRbeta analysis, collaborator samples were shipped as frozen whole blood, as isolated PBMCs, or as DNA extracted from either sample type. On this clone: No cognate antigen has been identified for it. Per-base qualities were not stored, and no clone one base away is much larger.

The rearrangement combines TRBV5-1 with TRBJ1-2, with an unclear D gene assignment. The TCR comes from a man aged 50 to 60 with active or convalescent COVID-19. The source material was peripheral blood. The DNA sequence is given as TGCGCCAGCAGCATCGACGAAACCAGGATATATGGCTACACCTTC. The resulting protein is CASSIDETRIYGYTF.